This T cell receptor beta chain originates from a study of T cell changes during pregnancy in multiple sclerosis (dated by TCRdb to the late 2010s). Describing the broader study: The study looked at changes in the T cell repertoire across pregnancy in women with multiple sclerosis.

Based on the germline V gene, the CDR1 and CDR2 sequences are KGHSH and LQKENI. Trimming costs V 3 bases and J 2 bases, and their ends lie 7 bases apart. Including cysteine and phenylalanine, the CDR3 has 13 amino acids. Only the CDR3 DNA is retained, 39 bases long and in frame from the first base. Library method: the immunoSEQ multiplex PCR assay. Sourced from immuneACCESS, this table was stored by TCRdb with only in-frame sequences that have V and J called. A share of the clones is absent; for the studies checked, an unresolved V gene accounts for under half, and the remainder has no known explanation. The sample profile shows tens of thousands of clones; about nine tenths of them were found once. Jointly, the top ten make up 1.5% to 2% of the sample. Regarding this clone: The specificity of this receptor is unknown. Within one base of it there is no much larger clone, and no base qualities were kept.

The V and J genes are TRBV18 and TRBJ2-5, with the D gene call left open. This clonotype was obtained from a female donor in good health, enrolled as a control in a pregnancy study. This material consisted of CD4+ T cells from peripheral blood mononuclear cells, taken after pregnancy. The nucleotide sequence reads as follows: TGTGCCAGCTCACCCAGAATACAAGAGACCCAGTACTTC. Its product reads: CASSPRIQETQYF.